This record concerns one T cell receptor beta chain sequence. Its antigen remains unidentified. The data belong to a study of cytomegalovirus exposure and HLA in healthy donors. This CDR3 is built from 14 residues. The germline CDR1 and CDR2 sequences are SEHNR and FQNEAQ (reference sequence). With 6 bases removed from V and 4 bases from J, the gap between germline ends came to 12 bases. General observations from the study: In an earlier analysis, about 90% or about 30%: the productive usage of most TCR beta V segments. Most subjects' HLA-A and HLA-B alleles were reportedly predicted from TCR beta sequences. Sequencing artifact likely explains a cluster of highly shared sequence variants.

It was with 60 Vbeta and 13 Jbeta primers that the PCR ran. TCRdb's table, derived via immunoSEQ multiplex PCR, lists solely in-frame clones and lacks some. The table includes around 99,000 clones, 65% to 85% detected once. What was sequenced was PBMCs. This chain joins TRBV7-9 and TRBJ2-2; possible D gene TRBD1, 6 bases. The sequence was collected from a man aged 35 to 55 in good health and CMV-seronegative. The chain's CDR3 is CASRRQESTGELFF. The CDR3 nucleotides read TGTGCCAGCAGGCGACAGGAGTCCACCGGGGAGCTGTTTTTT.